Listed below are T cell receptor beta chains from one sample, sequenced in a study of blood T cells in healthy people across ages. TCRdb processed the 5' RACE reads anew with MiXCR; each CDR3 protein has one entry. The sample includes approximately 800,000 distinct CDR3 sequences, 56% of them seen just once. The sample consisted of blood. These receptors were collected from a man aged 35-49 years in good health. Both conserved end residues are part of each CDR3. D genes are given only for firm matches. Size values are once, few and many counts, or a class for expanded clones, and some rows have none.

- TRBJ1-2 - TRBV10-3 CAISPEGAPNYGYTF TGTGCCATCAGTCCAGAAGGGGCGCCTAACTATGGCTACACCTTC
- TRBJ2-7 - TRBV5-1 CASSFIPRESYEQYF TGCGCCAGCAGCTTCATCCCACGGGAGTCCTACGAGCAGTACTTC
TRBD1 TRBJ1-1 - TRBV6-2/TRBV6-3 CASSYMGTGGEAFF TGTGCCAGCAGTTACATGGGGACAGGGGGTGAAGCTTTCTTT
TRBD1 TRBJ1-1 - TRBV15 CATSSPGQGFSGVAFF TGTGCCACCAGCAGCCCGGGACAGGGCTTTTCGGGGGTAGCTTTCTTT
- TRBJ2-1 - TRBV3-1 CASSQLIKRGSYNEQFF TGTGCCAGCAGCCAACTCATTAAGAGGGGCTCCTACAATGAGCAGTTCTTC
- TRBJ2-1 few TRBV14 CASSQYGYEQFF TGTGCCAGCAGCCAATACGGGTATGAGCAGTTCTTC
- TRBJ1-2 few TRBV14 CASSQGREWGYTF TGTGCCAGCAGCCAGGGTCGGGAGTGGGGCTACACCTTC
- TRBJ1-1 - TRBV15 CATSRDTEAFF TGTGCCACCAGTAGGGACACTGAAGCTTTCTTT
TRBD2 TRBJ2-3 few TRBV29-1 CSVEISGGDTDTQYF TGCAGCGTTGAGATATCGGGAGGGGACACAGATACGCAGTATTTT
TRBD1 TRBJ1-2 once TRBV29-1 CSVVQGDNNYGYTF TGCAGCGTTGTCCAGGGGGACAATAACTATGGCTACACCTTC
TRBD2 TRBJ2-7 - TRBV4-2 CASSQTLAVPSYEQYF TGTGCCAGCAGCCAAACCCTAGCGGTTCCCTCCTACGAGCAGTACTTC
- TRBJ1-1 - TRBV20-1 CSARGGGTTEAFF TGCAGTGCTAGAGGCGGAGGGACCACTGAAGCTTTCTTT
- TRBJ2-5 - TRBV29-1 CSVEDSGVGSQYF TGCAGCGTTGAAGATTCCGGGGTAGGGTCCCAGTACTTC
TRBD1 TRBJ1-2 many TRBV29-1 CSASTGGAANYGYTF TGCAGCGCCTCGACAGGGGGCGCCGCTAACTATGGCTACACCTTC
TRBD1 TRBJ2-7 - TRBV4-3 CASSQEQRTGGGYEQYF TGCGCCAGCAGCCAAGAACAAAGGACAGGGGGTGGGTACGAGCAGTACTTC
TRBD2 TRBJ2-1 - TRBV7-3 CASSQTPGTSRSLNYNEQFF TGTGCCAGCAGCCAAACCCCCGGGACTAGCAGGTCCCTAAACTACAATGAGCAGTTCTTC
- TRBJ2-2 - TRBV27 CASSYGGRNTGELFF TGTGCCAGCAGTTACGGGGGCAGGAACACCGGGGAGCTGTTTTTT
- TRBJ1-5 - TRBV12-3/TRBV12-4 CASSLESGGSQPQHF TGTGCCAGCAGTTTAGAGAGCGGAGGGAGTCAGCCCCAGCATTTT
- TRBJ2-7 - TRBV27 CASSLSGRAIYEQYF TGTGCCAGCAGTTTATCGGGTCGGGCAATATACGAGCAGTACTTC
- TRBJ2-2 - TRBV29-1 CSVVSGEINTGELFF TGCAGCGTTGTGTCAGGGGAGATAAACACCGGGGAGCTGTTTTTT
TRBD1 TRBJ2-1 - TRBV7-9 CASRVVTGNNEQFF TGTGCCAGCAGGGTAGTGACAGGGAACAATGAGCAGTTCTTC
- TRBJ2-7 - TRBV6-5 CASSYSRTGAPTYEQYF TGTGCCAGCAGTTACTCGAGGACCGGGGCTCCCACCTACGAGCAGTACTTC
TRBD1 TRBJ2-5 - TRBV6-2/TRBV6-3 CASSDRTGSSRETQYF TGTGCCAGCAGTGACCGGACAGGGTCGTCTCGGGAGACCCAGTACTTC
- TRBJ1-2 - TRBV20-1 CSASPGVYGYTF TGCAGTGCTAGTCCAGGGGTCTATGGCTACACCTTC
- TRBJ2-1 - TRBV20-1 CSARDGGAKPGLPLIEQFF TGCAGTGCTAGAGATGGAGGGGCGAAACCCGGCCTGCCCCTCATTGAGCAGTTCTTC
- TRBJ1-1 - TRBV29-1 CSGAPSRGGMNTEAFF TGCAGCGGAGCCCCCTCTAGGGGAGGCATGAACACTGAAGCTTTCTTT
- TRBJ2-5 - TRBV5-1 CASSLSGGDGPSSSYNEQYF TGCGCCAGCAGCTTGTCCGGGGGAGACGGCCCAAGCAGCTCCTACAATGAGCAGTACTTC
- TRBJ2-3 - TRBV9 CASSVSWLLDTQYF TGTGCCAGCAGCGTTAGCTGGCTCCTAGATACGCAGTATTTT
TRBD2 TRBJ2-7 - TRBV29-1 CSVEGLAGGSSYNEQYF TGCAGCGTTGAAGGACTAGCGGGAGGGAGTTCCTACAATGAGCAGTACTTC
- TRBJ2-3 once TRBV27 CASRGGLFTRADTQYF TGTGCCAGCAGGGGAGGACTCTTTACTAGGGCAGATACGCAGTATTTT
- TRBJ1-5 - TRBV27 CASKFGGSGNQPQHF TGTGCCAGCAAATTCGGGGGCTCGGGCAATCAGCCCCAGCATTTT
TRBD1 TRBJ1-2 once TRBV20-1 CSAPRQGRDGYTF TGCAGTGCTCCCCGACAGGGGAGGGATGGCTACACCTTC
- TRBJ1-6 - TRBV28 CASSFEEELNSPLHF TGTGCCAGCAGTTTTGAGGAGGAACTTAATTCACCCCTCCACTTT
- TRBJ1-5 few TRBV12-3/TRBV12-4 CASSFARGQPQHF TGTGCCAGCAGTTTTGCCAGGGGTCAGCCCCAGCATTTT
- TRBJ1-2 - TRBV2 CASSQGFYGYTF TGTGCCAGCAGTCAGGGCTTCTATGGCTACACCTTC
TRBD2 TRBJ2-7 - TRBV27 CASSLGLAGEQYF TGTGCCAGCAGTTTGGGACTAGCGGGCGAGCAGTACTTC